This TCR beta chain was sequenced in a study of T-cell memory formation after mild COVID-19. TCRdb ran MiXCR on the 5' RACE reads and lists one entry per CDR3 protein. The sample holds approximately 100,000 distinct CDR3 sequences, roughly 25% seen once. Trimming pared 4 bases from V and 7 bases from J, leaving 19 bases between. The CDR3 has 16 amino acids. CDR1 is LNHNV and CDR2 is YYDKDF in the germline V gene (reference sequence). What was sequenced was PBMCs or a T cell subset sorted from them (not recorded which). This chain links TRBV15 with TRBJ2-2; perhaps D is TRBD1 or TRBD2 (6 bases each). This TCR was recovered from a man younger than 35 who had mild COVID-19 (a few samples of this study predate the infection). Cell type and time point are not known. The CDR3 sequence is CATSTNRVTAGGELFF. DNA for the CDR3: TGTGCCACCAGCACAAACAGGGTGACAGCGGGCGGGGAGCTGTTTTTT.